This T cell receptor beta chain was sequenced in a study of response to subunit inactivated influenza vaccine. The study's findings and limits: The authors put forward the suggestion that each seasonal influenza vaccination may bring in only a limited number of new T cells.

This clonotype appeared many times. Its cognate antigen is unknown. In TCRdb, the RT-PCR reads were re-called with MiXCR into one record per CDR3 protein. The table shows hundreds of thousands of distinct CDR3 sequences, with 6% to 9% occurring only once. The V end lost 1 base, the J end lost 6 bases, and 15 bases lay between the germline ends. The germline V gene encodes CDR1 MGHRA and CDR2 YSYEKL. This CDR3 has 16 amino acids. The TCR comes from a man aged 45 to 70 who received an inactivated influenza vaccine. Sequences were derived from PBMCs from blood, sampled around 2 years after vaccination. J is TRBJ2-2 and V is TRBV4-1; a possible D gene is TRBD1 (6 bases). The CDR3 region is CASSQVFQGRAGELFF. For the CDR3, the DNA is TGCGCCAGCAGCCAAGTTTTTCAGGGGAGAGCCGGGGAGCTGTTTTTT.